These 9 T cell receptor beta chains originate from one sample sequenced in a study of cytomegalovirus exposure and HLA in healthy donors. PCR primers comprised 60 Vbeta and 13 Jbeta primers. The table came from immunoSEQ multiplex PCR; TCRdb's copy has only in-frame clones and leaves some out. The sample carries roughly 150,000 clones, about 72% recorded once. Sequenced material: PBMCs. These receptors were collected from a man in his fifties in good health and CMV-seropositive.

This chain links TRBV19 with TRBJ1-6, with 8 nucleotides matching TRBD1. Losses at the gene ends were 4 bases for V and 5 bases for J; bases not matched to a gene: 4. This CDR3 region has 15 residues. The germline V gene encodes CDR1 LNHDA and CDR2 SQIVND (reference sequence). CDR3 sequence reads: CASSTRQGHNSPLHF. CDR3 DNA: TGTGCCAGTAGTACAAGACAGGGGCATAATTCACCCCTCCACTTT. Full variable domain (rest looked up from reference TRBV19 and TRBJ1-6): DGGITQSPKYLFRKEGQNVTLSCEQNLNHDAMYWYRQDPGQGLRLIYYSQIVNDFQKGDIAEGYSVSREKKESFPLTVTSAQKNPTAFYLCASSTRQGHNSPLHFGNGTRLTVT.

The CDR3 coding sequence is TGTGCCAGCAGTTTATCACAGGGGAACGAGCAGTACTTC. This codes for CASSLSQGNEQYF. The genes are TRBV27 and TRBJ2-7, with 7 bases matching TRBD1. J was trimmed by 5 bases and V by 0 bases; bases with no gene match: 1. The CDR3 runs 13 residues. Per germline, CDR1 MNHEY and CDR2 SMNVEV (reference sequence).

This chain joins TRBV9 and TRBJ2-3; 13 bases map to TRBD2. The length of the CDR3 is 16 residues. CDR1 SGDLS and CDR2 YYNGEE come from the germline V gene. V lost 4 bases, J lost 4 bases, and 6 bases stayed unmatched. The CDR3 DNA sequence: TGTGCCAGCAGCCCTCGACTAGCGGGGGGTTCAGATACGCAGTATTTT. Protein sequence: CASSPRLAGGSDTQYF.

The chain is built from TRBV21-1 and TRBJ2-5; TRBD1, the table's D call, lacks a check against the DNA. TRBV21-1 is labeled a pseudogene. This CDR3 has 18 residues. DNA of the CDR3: TGTGCCAGCAGCTGTACGGGGCAGGGGACGACGATCCAAGAGACCCAGTACTTC. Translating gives CASSCTGQGTTIQETQYF.

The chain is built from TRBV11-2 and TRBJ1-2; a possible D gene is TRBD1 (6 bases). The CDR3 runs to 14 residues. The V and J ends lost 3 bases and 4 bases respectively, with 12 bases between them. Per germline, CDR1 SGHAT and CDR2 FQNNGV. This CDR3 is CASSFLGHLYGYTF. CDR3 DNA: TGTGCCAGCAGCTTCCTGGGACACCTCTATGGCTACACCTTC.

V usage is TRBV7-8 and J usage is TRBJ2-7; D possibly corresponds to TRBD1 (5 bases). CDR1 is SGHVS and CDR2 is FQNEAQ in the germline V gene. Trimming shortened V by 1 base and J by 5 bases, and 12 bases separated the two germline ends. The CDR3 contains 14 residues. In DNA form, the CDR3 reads TGTGCCAGCAGCTTAGGGACCACAGGAAACGAGCAGTACTTC. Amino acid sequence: CASSLGTTGNEQYF.

CDR3 nucleotide sequence: TGTGCCAGTACCCCGGGACAGAACTCTGGAAACACCATATATTTT. This sequence encodes CASTPGQNSGNTIYF. This chain joins TRBV19 and TRBJ1-3; 7 bases align to TRBD1. The CDR3 is 15 amino acids. Germline V gives CDR1 LNHDA, CDR2 SQIVND (reference sequence). The J segment lost 0 bases and the V segment lost 7 bases, leaving 6 bases of the junction unmatched.

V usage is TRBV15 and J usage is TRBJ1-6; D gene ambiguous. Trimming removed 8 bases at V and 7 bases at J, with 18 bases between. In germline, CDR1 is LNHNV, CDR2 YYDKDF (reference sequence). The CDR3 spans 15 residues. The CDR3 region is CATRLALRGNSPLHF. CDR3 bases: TGTGCCACCCGGCTGGCCCTCCGCGGGAATTCACCCCTCCACTTT. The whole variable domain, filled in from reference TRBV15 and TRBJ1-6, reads DAMVIQNPRYQVTQFGKPVTLSCSQTLNHNVMYWYQQKSSQAPKLLFHYYDKDFNNEADTPDNFQSRRPNTSFCFLDIRSPGLGDTAMYLCATRLALRGNSPLHFGNGTRLTVT.

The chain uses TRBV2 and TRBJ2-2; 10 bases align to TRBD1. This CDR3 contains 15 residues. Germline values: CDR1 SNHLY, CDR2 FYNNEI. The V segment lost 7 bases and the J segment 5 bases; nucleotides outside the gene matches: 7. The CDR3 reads CASTGTGDVTGELFF. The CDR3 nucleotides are TGTGCCAGCACCGGGACAGGGGACGTAACCGGGGAGCTGTTTTTT.